The 23 T cell receptor beta chains listed next were all sequenced from one sample in a study of cytomegalovirus exposure and HLA in healthy donors. Primers: 60 Vbeta forward and 13 Jbeta reverse. Generated by immunoSEQ multiplex PCR, the TCRdb table keeps only in-frame clones and is missing some. Among approximately 160,000 clones listed, roughly four fifths were seen once. Specimen: PBMCs. The receptors were sampled from a girl aged 5 to 17 in good health and CMV-seropositive.

The chain employs TRBV7-2 and TRBJ1-1; perhaps TRBD1 as D (5 bases). The CDR3 is made up of 17 amino acids. The V end lost 5 bases, the J end lost 1 base, and 20 bases lay between the germline ends. Germline V gene data show CDR1 as SGHTA and CDR2 as FQGNSA. The CDR3 here is CASSTQIGGLRNTEAFF. In DNA form, the CDR3 reads TGTGCCAGCAGCACCCAAATCGGGGGACTCAGGAACACTGAAGCTTTCTTT.

The chain links TRBV19 to TRBJ1-2, with D perhaps matching TRBD1 (6 bases). There are 14 residues in the CDR3. The V end lost 3 bases, the J end lost 4 bases, and 12 bases lay between the germline ends. Germline V gene sequence: CDR1 LNHDA, CDR2 SQIVND (reference sequence). The CDR3: CASSMRGRGYGYTF. The CDR3 coding sequence is TGTGCCAGTAGTATGAGGGGCAGGGGCTATGGCTACACCTTC.

The chain has TRBV7-3 and TRBJ1-1, with a tentative D call TRBD1 (5 bases). Trimming pared 1 base from V and 6 bases from J, leaving 9 bases between. This CDR3 comprises 13 residues. Germline loops: CDR1 SGHTA, CDR2 FQGTGA. In nucleotides, the CDR3 is TGTGCCAGCAGCTTAAATGCAGGGTCTGAAGCTTTCTTT. It yields the protein CASSLNAGSEAFF.

V gene TRBV6-1 combines with J gene TRBJ2-5; no clear D. Matching the DNA end better, TRBJ2-7 makes the J call doubtful. The CDR3 consists of 12 residues. The V gene's germline CDR1 is MNHNS and CDR2 SASEGT. CDR3 sequence reads: CASSYSPIEQYF. DNA for the CDR3: TGTGCCAGCAGTTATTCCCCGATCGAGCAGTACTTC.

This sequence joins TRBV2 and TRBJ2-1; 7 bases are a match to TRBD2. V was clipped by 2 bases and J by 4 bases; unmatched bases: 2. The CDR3 loop spans 14 amino acids. Per germline, CDR1 SNHLY and CDR2 FYNNEI. The CDR3 loop reads CASSESSGYNEQFF. The CDR3 DNA follows: TGTGCCAGCAGTGAATCTAGCGGTTACAATGAGCAGTTCTTC.

This clone has just one count. J is TRBJ2-3 and V is TRBV6-1; TRBD1 matches at 9 bases. This CDR3 has 15 amino acids. After removal of 3 bases from V and 0 bases from J, the junction contained 1 base not matched to a gene. CDR1 is MNHNS and CDR2 is SASEGT in the germline V gene. The chain's CDR3 is CASSEDRGSTDTQYF. CDR3 coding DNA: TGTGCCAGCAGTGAGGACAGGGGCAGCACAGATACGCAGTATTTT.

The V call is TRBV27, the J call TRBJ2-7, with 7 bases that match TRBD1. Germline V gene sequence: CDR1 MNHEY, CDR2 SMNVEV (reference sequence). V shed 5 bases and J 5 bases; nucleotides not matched to a gene: 9. This CDR3 has 14 residues. Written as DNA, the CDR3 is TGTGCCAGCAGTATCGACAGGGCTTCGGACGAGCAGTACTTC. Translation: CASSIDRASDEQYF.

J is TRBJ1-2 and V is TRBV7-7; no definite D call. This CDR3 has 13 amino acids. CDR1 and CDR2 (germline): SSHAT, FNYEAQ (reference sequence). The CDR3 loop is CTSSPGRRDGYTF. CDR3 nucleotides: TGTACTAGCAGCCCCGGGAGAAGGGATGGCTACACCTTC.

Only a few counts were recorded for this clone. This sequence joins TRBV29-1 and TRBJ2-7; 7 bases fit TRBD1. From germline, CDR1 is SQVTM and CDR2 ANQGSEA. This CDR3 has 13 residues. V dropped 4 bases and J dropped 1; count of bases not matched to a gene: 4. CDR3 protein: CSVVAGGSYEQYF. The CDR3 bases are TGCAGCGTTGTGGCAGGGGGTTCCTACGAGCAGTACTTC.

The CDR3 protein is CASSLSPDRVNEQYF. The CDR3 nucleotides read TGTGCCAGCAGTTTATCCCCGGACAGGGTGAACGAGCAGTACTTC. The genes are TRBV27 and TRBJ2-7, with 8 bases fitting TRBD1. With V trimmed by 0 bases and J by 5 bases, 6 bases remained unmatched. In germline, CDR1 is MNHEY, CDR2 SMNVEV (reference sequence). The CDR3 extends over 15 amino acids.

V and J are TRBV2 and TRBJ1-5; possibly TRBD1 for D (5 bases). Germline CDR1 SNHLY, CDR2 FYNNEI. V was clipped by 1 base and J by 6 bases, with 10 bases between them. The CDR3 spans 14 residues. CDR3 coding DNA: TGTGCCAGCAGTGAAGGGGGCCTGGGTCAGCCCCAGCATTTT. Amino acids: CASSEGGLGQPQHF.

This chain joins TRBV28 and TRBJ2-7; TRBD2 is a possible D gene (5 bases). Looked up from germline, CDR1 is MDHEN and CDR2 is SYDVKM. CDR3 length equals 13 residues. V was pared by 4 bases and J by 3 bases, with 10 bases between. The CDR3 loop reads CASSSGSGYEQYF. The CDR3 bases are TGTGCCAGCAGTTCGGGATCCGGCTACGAGCAGTACTTC.

This rearrangement joins TRBV5-5 to TRBJ1-5; D not resolved. CDR1 and CDR2 from the germline V gene are SGHKS and YYEKEE (reference sequence). V lost 0 bases, J lost 7 bases, and 8 bases lay in between. The CDR3 is 13 amino acids. DNA of the CDR3: TGTGCCAGCAGCTTGGTGGGAGAGCAGCCCCAGCATTTT. This gives the protein CASSLVGEQPQHF.

The chain has TRBV7-9 and TRBJ2-5; D is undetermined. Gene TRBJ2-7 matches the end of the DNA better, so the J call may be wrong. The V gene's germline CDR1 is SEHNR and CDR2 FQNEAQ (reference sequence). The CDR3 sequence is 13 residues long. The CDR3 sequence is CASSPTTYYEQYF. The CDR3 nucleotides read TGTGCCAGCAGCCCTACGACTTACTACGAGCAGTACTTC.

The chain employs TRBV19 and TRBJ2-1, with 8 bases fitting TRBD1. This CDR3 is built from 13 residues. The junction had 2 bases not matched to a gene; V was cut back by 3 bases and J by 7 bases. CDR1 is LNHDA and CDR2 is SQIVND in the germline V gene (reference sequence). The CDR3 DNA reads as TGTGCCAGTAGTATGGACAGGGATAATGAGCAGTTCTTC. Amino acid sequence: CASSMDRDNEQFF.

This clone was recorded once. The V and J genes are TRBV11-3 and TRBJ2-7, with D tentatively TRBD1 (6 bases). This CDR3 has 18 amino acids. Germline CDR1 reads SGHNT; CDR2 reads YENEEA. With 5 bases removed from V and 3 bases from J, the gap between germline ends came to 26 bases. DNA of the CDR3: TGTGCCAGCAGCCCCATTCAGCGCATACAGGGAAGAGACTACGAGCAGTACTTC. Translated, it gives CASSPIQRIQGRDYEQYF. Supplemented by reference TRBV11-3 and TRBJ2-7, the full variable domain reads EAGVVQSPRYKIIEKKQPVAFWCNPISGHNTLYWYLQNLGQGPELLIRYENEEAVDDSQLPKDRFSAERLKGVDSTLKIQPAELGDSAVYLCASSPIQRIQGRDYEQYFGPGTRLTVT.

The chain links TRBV5-6 to TRBJ2-1, with TRBD1 matching over 8 bases. The CDR3 contains 15 residues. Germline CDR1 SGHDT, CDR2 YYEEEE. The V segment lost 0 bases and the J segment 4 bases; nucleotides outside the gene matches: 3. In DNA form, the CDR3 reads TGTGCCAGCAGCTTGGGTTGGACAGGGTACAATGAGCAGTTCTTC. Its translation: CASSLGWTGYNEQFF.

The chain is built from TRBV6-6 and TRBJ2-5; D is possibly TRBD2 (6 bases). V was trimmed by 10 bases and J by 1 base, leaving 16 bases between them. The CDR3 spans 14 residues. CDR1 MNHNY and CDR2 SVGAGI come from the germline V gene (reference sequence). This CDR3 is CATSLRDFQETQYF. CDR3 in DNA: TGTGCCACTAGTCTGCGGGACTTCCAAGAGACCCAGTACTTC.

The V gene is TRBV13, the J gene TRBJ2-1, with a tentative D call TRBD2 (5 bases). The V and J ends lost 5 bases and 7 bases respectively, with 12 bases between them. Germline CDR1 and CDR2: PRHDT and FYEKMQ (reference sequence). This CDR3 is built from 13 residues. As DNA, the CDR3 is TGTGCCAGCAGCCCAGGAGGTGTAAATGAGCAGTTCTTC. This translates into CASSPGGVNEQFF.

V is TRBV5-1 and J is TRBJ2-2, with D unresolved. Trimming cost V 5 bases and J 3 bases, with 11 bases left between them. The germline V gene encodes CDR1 SGHRS and CDR2 YFSETQ. The CDR3 runs 14 residues. The CDR3 sequence: CASRGAPDTGELFF. The CDR3 DNA reads TGCGCCAGCAGAGGAGCCCCAGACACCGGGGAGCTGTTTTTT. Using reference TRBV5-1 and TRBJ2-2 for the parts outside the CDR3, the full variable domain is KAGVTQTPRYLIKTRGQQVTLSCSPISGHRSVSWYQQTPGQGLQFLFEYFSETQRNKGNFPGRFSGRQFSNSRSEMNVSTLELGDSALYLCASRGAPDTGELFFGEGSRLTVL.

The chain recombines TRBV19 with TRBJ2-6; 11 bases agree with TRBD1. This CDR3 region has 18 residues. Losses at the gene ends were 5 bases for V and 0 bases for J; bases not matched to a gene: 6. Germline V lookup: CDR1 LNHDA, CDR2 SQIVND (reference sequence). CDR3 sequence: CASSVGQGVISGANVLTF. Here the CDR3 DNA reads TGTGCCAGTAGTGTGGGACAGGGGGTAATCTCTGGGGCCAACGTCCTGACTTTC.

CDR3 loop: CASSVDGSSYEQYF. The CDR3 coding sequence is TGTGCCAGCAGCGTAGACGGGAGCTCCTACGAGCAGTACTTC. This sequence joins TRBV9 and TRBJ2-7; a possible D gene is TRBD2 (6 bases). The V gene's germline CDR1 is SGDLS and CDR2 YYNGEE. The CDR3 runs to 14 residues. The V gene lost 0 bases and the J gene lost 0 bases, with 7 bases spanning the gap.

V gene TRBV7-2 combines with J gene TRBJ2-3; 9 bases are a match to TRBD2. Germline-derived CDR1 and CDR2 are SGHTA and FQGNSA. After removal of 5 bases from V and 4 bases from J, the junction contained 10 bases not matched to a gene. The CDR3 runs to 16 residues. CDR3 loop: CASSPSAGGLADTQYF. The DNA of the CDR3 is TGTGCCAGCAGCCCCTCGGCGGGGGGGCTGGCAGATACGCAGTATTTT.